These 28 T cell receptor beta chains were all obtained from the same sample, sequenced in a study of blood T cell repertoires in COVID-19. The protocol was immunoSEQ multiplex PCR, while the TCRdb copy is restricted to in-frame clones and leaves out a portion. The sample lists some 130,000 clones, roughly 80% seen once, with about a sixth in the top ten. Sequenced sample: peripheral blood. These receptor sequences come from a woman aged 50 to 60 with acute or convalescent COVID-19.

V gene TRBV14 combines with J gene TRBJ1-1; 8 bases are shared with TRBD1. Germline CDR1 SGHDN, CDR2 FVKESK. V was clipped by 4 bases and J by 4 bases; unmatched bases: 5. This CDR3 has 14 residues. CDR3: CASSLGQGGTEAFF. The DNA of the CDR3 is TGTGCCAGCAGCCTTGGACAGGGTGGCACTGAAGCTTTCTTT.

The V gene is TRBV14, the J gene TRBJ2-6; 7 nucleotides match TRBD1. After removal of 3 bases from V and 0 bases from J, the junction contained 8 bases not matched to a gene. Looked up from germline, CDR1 is SGHDN and CDR2 is FVKESK. The CDR3 extends over 18 amino acids. DNA for the CDR3: TGTGCCAGCAGCCAGAGACAGGGTCGTTACTCTGGGGCCAACGTCCTGACTTTC. Translating it yields CASSQRQGRYSGANVLTF.

V gene TRBV18 combines with J gene TRBJ1-2, with D possibly being TRBD1 (6 bases). The CDR3 totals 12 residues. The V end lost 8 bases, the J end lost 4 bases, and 11 bases lay between the germline ends. Germline CDR1 is KGHSH and CDR2 is LQKENI. The CDR3 bases are TGTGCCAGCCGAACGGACAGCTATGGCTACACCTTC. Its protein product is CASRTDSYGYTF.

The chain carries TRBV30 and TRBJ1-5; D gene uncertain. This CDR3 is 15 amino acids long. CDR1 and CDR2 from the germline V gene are GTSNPN and SVGIG (reference sequence). Trimming took 5 bases from V and 3 from J, leaving 17 bases between them. The CDR3 reads CAWRGSQPFNQPQHF. The CDR3 coding sequence is TGTGCCTGGCGGGGATCACAGCCTTTCAATCAGCCCCAGCATTTT.

Only one count was recorded for this clone. The CDR3 sequence is CASSELGGTGQIIHQQYF. As DNA, the CDR3 is TGCGCCAGCAGTGAGTTGGGTGGGACAGGGCAAATAATCCACCAGCAGTACTTC. The V and J genes are TRBV10-2 and TRBJ2-7; 9 nucleotides match TRBD1. CDR3 length: 18 amino acids. The V segment lost 1 base and the J segment 8 bases; nucleotides outside the gene matches: 18. CDR1 WSHSY and CDR2 SAAADI come from the germline V gene.

CDR3 nucleotide sequence: TGTGCCAGCAGTTCTATATCGAACACTGAAGCTTTCTTT. It yields the protein CASSSISNTEAFF. The chain employs TRBV12-3 or TRBV12-4 and TRBJ1-1; D ambiguous. The V end lost 4 bases, the J end lost 1 base, and 7 bases lay between the germline ends. CDR3 length: 13 residues.

CDR3 sequence (DNA): TGTGCCAGCAGCTTATGGCAGGGCTCACCCCTCCACTTT. The encoded protein is CASSLWQGSPLHF. The chain links TRBV7-9 to TRBJ1-6; D is possibly TRBD1 (5 bases). V gave up 2 bases and J gave up 10 bases, with 9 bases separating them. The CDR3 covers 13 residues. Per germline, CDR1 SEHNR and CDR2 FQNEAQ (reference sequence).

At least ten counts were recorded for this clone. The J gene is TRBJ2-1, the V gene TRBV5-1, with TRBD1 identical over 9 bases. The CDR3 has 15 residues. The junction had 10 bases not matched to a gene; V was cut back by 4 bases and J by 8 bases. The germline gives CDR1 SGHRS, CDR2 YFSETQ. CDR3 DNA: TGCGCCAGCAGCCAAACGGGACAGGGTGTCTATGAGCAGTTCTTC. Translating it yields CASSQTGQGVYEQFF.

The chain has TRBV3-1 (or the pseudogene TRBV3-2) and TRBJ2-5, with TRBD2 identical over 10 bases. The length of the CDR3 is 17 residues. Germline CDR1 is LGHDT and CDR2 is YNNKEL (reference sequence). After removal of 1 base from V and 5 bases from J, the junction contained 10 bases not matched to a gene. This CDR3 is CASSQVRASGGGETQYF. The CDR3 DNA reads TGTGCCAGCAGCCAAGTAAGGGCTAGCGGGGGTGGGGAGACCCAGTACTTC.

This clone was seen more than once but under ten times. The chain employs TRBV5-8 and TRBJ1-5; TRBD1 might be the D (6 bases). This CDR3 spans 14 amino acids. V lost 3 bases and J lost 4, with 11 bases in between. The V gene's germline CDR1 is SGHTS and CDR2 YDEGEE. The CDR3 DNA follows: TGTGCCAGCAGCTCACAGGGACTAAATCAGCCCCAGCATTTT. This translates into CASSSQGLNQPQHF.

The chain is built from TRBV10-3 and TRBJ1-2, with a possible D match to TRBD1 (5 bases). Germline-derived CDR1 and CDR2 are ENHRY and SYGVKD. The length of the CDR3 is 13 residues. With 5 bases removed from V and 3 bases from J, the gap between germline ends came to 10 bases. CDR3 residues: CAISLGGDYGYTF. The CDR3 DNA reads as TGTGCCATCAGTCTCGGGGGTGACTATGGCTACACCTTC.

J is TRBJ1-2 and V is TRBV7-9; 8 bases match TRBD1. The V segment lost 4 bases and the J segment 5 bases; nucleotides outside the gene matches: 6. Looked up from germline, CDR1 is SEHNR and CDR2 is FQNEAQ (reference sequence). This CDR3 comprises 14 residues. The CDR3 nucleotides are TGTGCCAGCAGCTCTCAGGGGGCAAGATATGGCTACACCTTC. This translates into CASSSQGARYGYTF.

The chain joins TRBV5-1 to TRBJ1-1, with D possibly being TRBD1 (5 bases). V dropped 0 bases and J dropped 1 base, with 13 bases sitting between them. This CDR3 contains 16 residues. In germline, CDR1 is SGHRS, CDR2 YFSETQ. In nucleotides, the CDR3 is TGCGCCAGCAGCTTGGCAGGGCGGGGGAAGAACACTGAAGCTTTCTTT. It specifies CASSLAGRGKNTEAFF.

The chain couples TRBV2 to TRBJ1-1; TRBD1 is a possible D gene (6 bases). The V gene's germline CDR1 is SNHLY and CDR2 FYNNEI. V was trimmed by 7 bases and J by 0 bases, leaving 15 bases between them. The CDR3 sequence is 15 residues long. CDR3 nucleotide sequence: TGTGCCAGCACTCCGGACAGTCTCATGAACACTGAAGCTTTCTTT. Encoded protein: CASTPDSLMNTEAFF.

The rearrangement links TRBV9 to TRBJ1-1, with D uncertain. Germline V gene sequence: CDR1 SGDLS, CDR2 YYNGEE. V lost 0 bases, J lost 5 bases, and 8 bases lay in between. The CDR3 consists of 13 residues. CDR3 sequence: CASSVAATTEAFF. CDR3 nucleotides: TGTGCCAGCAGCGTAGCCGCAACTACTGAAGCTTTCTTT.

The chain recombines TRBV9 with TRBJ1-4, with TRBD1 as a possible D gene (6 bases). Trimming left V 1 base short and J 7 bases short, with 11 bases between. CDR1 and CDR2 from the germline V gene are SGDLS and YYNGEE. The CDR3 has 14 amino acids. The chain's CDR3 is CASSVQGSGEKLFF. CDR3 in DNA: TGTGCCAGCAGCGTACAGGGGTCGGGTGAAAAACTGTTTTTT. Based on the CDR3 plus reference TRBV9 and TRBJ1-4, the full variable domain is DSGVTQTPKHLITATGQRVTLRCSPRSGDLSVYWYQQSLDQGLQFLIQYYNGEERAKGNILERFSAQQFPDLHSELNLSSLELGDSALYFCASSVQGSGEKLFFGSGTQLSVL.

V gene TRBV5-4 combines with J gene TRBJ1-6; 7 bases fit TRBD1. V trimming: 5 bases; J trimming: 9 bases; junction bases outside the gene matches: 11. CDR1 is SGHNT and CDR2 is YYREEE in the germline V gene (reference sequence). This CDR3 comprises 15 residues. The CDR3: CASSQTTGFSSPLHF. The CDR3 region has the DNA TGTGCCAGCAGTCAGACGACAGGGTTTTCTTCACCCCTCCACTTT.

This chain links TRBV6-6 with TRBJ2-1; D might be TRBD1 (5 bases). Germline CDR1 is MNHNY and CDR2 is SVGAGI (reference sequence). The CDR3 extends over 14 amino acids. The ends were cut back, 5 bases at V and 7 bases at J, with 15 bases in the middle. This CDR3 reads CASSDEPGKNEQFF. The CDR3 DNA follows: TGTGCCAGCAGTGACGAACCAGGGAAGAATGAGCAGTTCTTC.

The CDR3 coding sequence is TGTGCCAGTAGGAGGGAGATGAACACTGAAGCTTTCTTT. Translation gives CASRREMNTEAFF. The J gene is TRBJ1-1, the V gene TRBV19; D is unclear. V was trimmed by 6 bases and J by 0 bases, leaving 8 bases between them. This CDR3 contains 13 residues. Per the germline V gene, CDR1 is LNHDA and CDR2 is SQIVND (reference sequence).

This rearrangement joins TRBV30 to TRBJ1-6, with 9 bases aligning to TRBD1. Per the germline V gene, CDR1 is GTSNPN and CDR2 is SVGIG (reference sequence). The J segment lost 8 bases and the V segment lost 3 bases, leaving 8 bases of the junction unmatched. The length of the CDR3 is 15 residues. CDR3 sequence reads: CAWRPQGALHSPLHF. In nucleotides, the CDR3 is TGTGCCTGGAGGCCACAGGGGGCTTTGCATTCACCCCTCCACTTT. Filled out from reference TRBV30 and TRBJ1-6, the complete variable domain reads SQTIHQWPATLVQPVGSPLSLECTVEGTSNPNLYWYRQAAGRGLQLLFYSVGIGQISSEVPQNLSASRPQDRQFILSSKKLLLSDSGFYLCAWRPQGALHSPLHFGNGTRLTVT.

This chain uses TRBV19 with TRBJ1-1, with TRBD1 identical over 7 bases. Per the germline V gene, CDR1 is LNHDA and CDR2 is SQIVND (reference sequence). CDR3 size: 17 residues. The V and J ends lost 5 bases and 2 bases, in that order; junction bases with no gene match: 14. CDR3 DNA: TGTGCCAGTAGTGGAGTACAGGGGCTCCCTTCTAACACTGAAGCTTTCTTT. Protein sequence: CASSGVQGLPSNTEAFF.

The rearrangement joins TRBV30 to TRBJ1-1; D is undetermined. This CDR3 is built from 14 residues. Germline V CDR1 and CDR2: GTSNPN, SVGIG (reference sequence). Between the trimmed V and J ends, which lost 0 bases and 1 base, there was a span of 9 bases. The CDR3 is CAWSVQRGNTEAFF. CDR3 coding DNA: TGTGCCTGGAGTGTACAGCGGGGGAACACTGAAGCTTTCTTT.

The V call is TRBV30, the J call TRBJ2-3; perhaps TRBD1 as D (5 bases). The CDR3 has 13 amino acids. The ends were cut back, 0 bases at V and 4 bases at J, with 8 bases in the middle. Germline V CDR1 and CDR2: GTSNPN, SVGIG (reference sequence). The CDR3 sequence is CAWSVRGSDTQYF. Here the CDR3 DNA reads TGTGCCTGGAGTGTAAGGGGATCAGATACGCAGTATTTT.

This clone was detected a few times. The chain joins TRBV10-3 to TRBJ2-2, with TRBD2 matching over 15 bases. The CDR3 has 18 residues. In germline, CDR1 is ENHRY, CDR2 SYGVKD. V shed 8 bases and J 0 bases; nucleotides not matched to a gene: 7. CDR3: CAIPGGLAGGPNTGELFF. The CDR3 region has the DNA TGTGCCATCCCCGGGGGACTAGCGGGGGGCCCGAACACCGGGGAGCTGTTTTTT.

This CDR3 is CALVGHGMYGYTF. In nucleotides, the CDR3 is TGTGCCTTAGTGGGACACGGGATGTATGGCTACACCTTC. The rearrangement links TRBV30 to TRBJ1-2, with a tentative D call TRBD1 (6 bases). The CDR3 runs 13 residues. The germline V and J ends were trimmed by 7 bases and 5 bases, with 17 bases remaining between them. CDR1 and CDR2 from the germline V gene are GTSNPN and SVGIG (reference sequence). Drawing the rest from reference TRBV30 and TRBJ1-2, the complete variable domain is SQTIHQWPATLVQPVGSPLSLECTVEGTSNPNLYWYRQAAGRGLQLLFYSVGIGQISSEVPQNLSASRPQDRQFILSSKKLLLSDSGFYLCALVGHGMYGYTFGSGTRLTVV.

This clone was seen only a few times. This chain uses TRBV3-1 (or the pseudogene TRBV3-2) with TRBJ1-2, with D maybe TRBD1 (5 bases). Trimming pared 4 bases from V and 7 bases from J, leaving 22 bases between. Germline V gene sequence: CDR1 LGHDT, CDR2 YNNKEL (reference sequence). The CDR3 is 16 amino acids. The chain's CDR3 is CASSLRRARELSGYTF. DNA of the CDR3: TGTGCCAGCAGCCTAAGAAGGGCCAGGGAACTTTCTGGCTACACCTTC.

This chain connects TRBV6-5 to TRBJ2-3; TRBD2 might be the D (6 bases). The CDR3 runs to 15 residues. Trimming pared 6 bases from V and 5 bases from J, leaving 18 bases between. The germline V gene encodes CDR1 MNHEY and CDR2 SVGAGI. The CDR3 DNA follows: TGTGCCAGCAGAGGTCCCCAGGGAGGAAGAGATACGCAGTATTTT. Encoded protein: CASRGPQGGRDTQYF.

The chain is built from TRBV5-1 and TRBJ2-3, with 12 bases identical to TRBD2. The CDR3 extends over 19 amino acids. The V segment lost 3 bases and the J segment 2 bases; nucleotides outside the gene matches: 13. Germline V CDR1 and CDR2: SGHRS, YFSETQ. The CDR3 protein is CASSWAGAGLAGHTDTQYF. The CDR3 DNA follows: TGCGCCAGCAGCTGGGCCGGGGCTGGACTAGCGGGGCACACAGATACGCAGTATTTT.